The subject of this entry is one TCR beta chain. This sample was included in a study of blood T cell repertoires in COVID-19. Data came from immunoSEQ multiplex PCR; TCRdb stores just in-frame clones and leaves some out. The sample records under 300,000 clones, about 80% being singletons. CDR1 SGHRS and CDR2 YFSETQ come from the germline V gene. V was cut by 4 bases and J by 0 bases, with 8 bases left in between. The CDR3 has 13 residues. This TCR was recovered from a woman at least 80 years old with acute or convalescent COVID-19. The source material was peripheral blood. The genes are TRBV5-1 and TRBJ2-7, with D perhaps TRBD1 (5 bases). The CDR3, as DNA: TGCGCCAGCAGCATGACAGCCTCCTACGAGCAGTACTTC. Protein: CASSMTASYEQYF.